The TCR beta chain under discussion was sequenced for a study of blood T cell repertoires in COVID-19. Study-wide background: PBMCs, B-cell-depleted T cells, or T cells provided the cDNA or gDNA that made up the material.

The table came from immunoSEQ multiplex PCR; TCRdb's copy has only in-frame clones and leaves some out. This table has about 200,000 clones, 82% appearing once. The sample was PBMCs or T cells enriched from blood (not recorded which). The origin of this receptor is a man aged 35 to 55 who had recovered from COVID-19.

The CDR3 sequence: CATSDPTEGYGYTF. CDR3 DNA: TGTGCCACCAGTGACCCGACAGAAGGCTATGGCTACACCTTC. V is TRBV24-1 and J is TRBJ1-2; TRBD1 is a possible D gene (5 bases). V was cut by 4 bases and J by 4 bases, with 12 bases left in between. CDR3 length equals 14 residues. Germline CDR1 reads KGHDR; CDR2 reads SFDVKD.